The present T cell receptor (beta chain) was sequenced within a study of T-cell reconstitution after alpha-beta-depleted transplantation in children. Per germline, CDR1 SGHTA and CDR2 FQGNSA. This CDR3 spans 13 amino acids. V gave up 5 bases and J gave up 2 bases, with 9 bases separating them. The study's findings and limits: As was reported, about two months after transplant, alpha-beta T cells came from several hundred expanded graft clones. A year post-transplant, T-cell counts and diversity derived mostly from newly produced T cells. Surviving recipient T cells and thymic progenitors underlay high day-60 TCRbeta diversity in some patients.

Unique molecular identifiers were incorporated during preparation of the TCRbeta library. Each CDR3 protein gets one entry after TCRdb re-called the PCR reads with MiXCR. The data hold approximately 150,000 distinct CDR3 sequences, with 8.8% observed a single time. This clonotype has ten or more counts. Its antigen remains unidentified. The TCR was taken from a female patient aged 2-9 years who had a stem cell transplant for congenital amegakaryocytic thrombocytopenia, so the T cells may come from the graft donor. V is TRBV7-2 and J is TRBJ1-1; D uncertain. Sequencing was performed on PBMCs, mostly from graft donor cells, taken 180 days after TCRalphabeta/CD19-depleted stem cell transplant. The CDR3 protein is CASSLQFNTEAFF. The CDR3 DNA sequence: TGTGCCAGCAGCCTACAATTTAACACTGAAGCTTTCTTT.